These 29 T cell receptor beta chains came from one sample sequenced in a study of blood T cell repertoires in COVID-19. Assay: immunoSEQ multiplex PCR; the TCRdb copy retains only in-frame clones and omits some. The sample lists roughly 280,000 clones, nearly 90% seen once, with 1.9% in the top ten. The sample comprised PBMCs or T cells enriched from blood (not recorded which). The origin of the receptors is an older woman who had recovered from COVID-19.

CDR3 region: CASRSGGSYEQYF. The CDR3 nucleotides are TGTGCCAGCAGGTCAGGGGGTTCCTACGAGCAGTACTTC. The chain joins TRBV7-2 to TRBJ2-7; 7 positions match TRBD1. Trimming took 6 bases from V and 1 from J; bases not matched to a gene: 3. The CDR3 extends over 13 amino acids. Germline CDR1 reads SGHTA; CDR2 reads FQGNSA.

V is TRBV5-4 and J is TRBJ2-5; 9 nucleotides match TRBD1. V dropped 2 bases and J dropped 9; count of bases not matched to a gene: 8. The CDR3 contains 14 residues. The germline V gene has CDR1 SGHNT and CDR2 YYREEE (reference sequence). The CDR3 DNA sequence: TGTGCCAGCAGCTTCCGGGACAGGGTGTGGGCCCAGTACTTC. Translating gives CASSFRDRVWAQYF.

The sample holds a few counts of this clone. The chain combines TRBV18 with TRBJ2-3; TRBD2 matches at 10 bases. The CDR3 totals 15 residues. Germline trimming cut 2 bases from V and 7 bases from J; bases unmatched to any gene: 6. Germline CDR1 KGHSH, CDR2 LQKENI. CDR3 protein: CASSPASGSENTQYF. The CDR3, as DNA: TGTGCCAGCTCACCAGCTAGCGGGAGCGAAAATACGCAGTATTTT.

This clone appeared a single time. The chain carries TRBV10-3 and TRBJ1-2; 7 nucleotides align to TRBD1. Per germline, CDR1 ENHRY and CDR2 SYGVKD. This CDR3 has 16 amino acids. With V trimmed by 7 bases and J by 5 bases, 16 bases remained unmatched. CDR3 sequence reads: CAIKKPEPDRKYGYTF. CDR3 DNA: TGTGCCATCAAAAAGCCAGAACCGGACAGGAAGTATGGCTACACCTTC.

This sequence joins TRBV29-1 and TRBJ2-3, with 14 bases fitting TRBD2. V lost 5 bases, J lost 7 bases, and 8 bases stayed unmatched. From germline, CDR1 is SQVTM and CDR2 ANQGSEA. CDR3 length: 15 residues. CDR3 bases: TGCAGCGTTCCTGGGACTAGCGGGAGTCGGTATACGCAGTATTTT. Protein: CSVPGTSGSRYTQYF.

Only a few counts were recorded for this clone. This chain uses TRBV23-1 with TRBJ1-1, with D uncertain. TRBV23-1 is reported as an ORF; its role is uncertain. The CDR3 contains 12 residues. Trimming pared 7 bases from V and 6 bases from J, leaving 12 bases between. Here the CDR3 reads CASIRCVSEAFF. In nucleotides, the CDR3 is TGCGCCAGCATTCGGTGTGTGTCTGAAGCTTTCTTT.

This chain uses TRBV30 with TRBJ1-5; TRBD1 agrees at 8 bases. V dropped 5 bases and J dropped 3; count of bases not matched to a gene: 9. Germline loops: CDR1 GTSNPN, CDR2 SVGIG (reference sequence). The CDR3 runs 15 residues. The CDR3 nucleotides are TGTGCCTGGGCCCCCCGACAGGGGATCAATCAGCCCCAGCATTTT. As protein: CAWAPRQGINQPQHF. The variable domain in full, with the rest retrieved from reference TRBV30 and TRBJ1-5, is SQTIHQWPATLVQPVGSPLSLECTVEGTSNPNLYWYRQAAGRGLQLLFYSVGIGQISSEVPQNLSASRPQDRQFILSSKKLLLSDSGFYLCAWAPRQGINQPQHFGDGTRLSIL.

The rearrangement uses TRBV3-1 (or the pseudogene TRBV3-2) and TRBJ1-4, with D possibly matching TRBD1 (6 bases). Germline V gives CDR1 LGHDT, CDR2 YNNKEL (reference sequence). With 1 base removed from V and 6 bases from J, the gap between germline ends came to 15 bases. The CDR3 loop spans 16 amino acids. CDR3 coding DNA: TGTGCCAGCAGCCAAGGGGGGGGCGCGGGATATGAAAAACTGTTTTTT. Protein: CASSQGGGAGYEKLFF.

This rearrangement joins TRBV18 to TRBJ2-7; D perhaps matches TRBD1 (7 bases). Germline V gene lookup returns CDR1 KGHSH and CDR2 LQKENI. CDR3 length: 14 amino acids. Between the trimmed V and J ends, which lost 6 bases and 3 bases, there was a span of 15 bases. The CDR3 is CASSQGGQDYEQYF. The DNA for the CDR3 is TGTGCCAGCTCCCAGGGAGGACAGGACTACGAGCAGTACTTC.

This clone was seen a handful of times. The chain combines TRBV28 with TRBJ2-7; D is ambiguous. Germline values: CDR1 MDHEN, CDR2 SYDVKM. CDR3 length equals 14 residues. The V gene lost 5 bases and the J gene lost 0 bases, with 11 bases spanning the gap. The CDR3 loop reads CASSLIQSSYEQYF. CDR3 bases: TGTGCCAGCAGTCTCATACAGAGCTCCTACGAGCAGTACTTC.

The chain employs TRBV12-5 and TRBJ1-2; D unclear. The CDR3 runs to 16 residues. The germline gives CDR1 LGHNT, CDR2 FRNRAP. Between the trimmed V and J ends, which lost 5 bases and 7 bases, there was a span of 23 bases. CDR3 DNA: TGTGCTAGTGGTGCGACCCCCGGGTTTGAGGTTTCTGGCTACACCTTC. Residues: CASGATPGFEVSGYTF.

For the CDR3, the DNA is TGTGCCAGTAATCAGGGGGCGATTCAGCCCCAGCATTTT. Translating gives CASNQGAIQPQHF. This chain uses TRBV19 with TRBJ1-5, with 8 positions matching TRBD1. Germline assignment: CDR1 LNHDA and CDR2 SQIVND (reference sequence). The junction had 5 bases not matched to a gene; V was cut back by 7 bases and J by 6 bases. This CDR3 is built from 13 residues.

The CDR3 nucleotides read TGTGCCAGCAGCCAAGGTAGCGGGGGTATCCCAGATACGCAGTATTTT. It specifies CASSQGSGGIPDTQYF. This chain uses TRBV4-2 with TRBJ2-3; 9 positions agree with TRBD2. Trimming at V came to 1 base and at J to 4 bases, leaving 6 bases not matched to a gene. Per the germline V gene, CDR1 is LGHNA and CDR2 is YNFKEQ. The CDR3 covers 16 residues.

The chain joins TRBV28 to TRBJ1-5; D unclear. Deletions cut 3 bases from V and 6 bases from J, with 9 bases between. The CDR3 sequence is 13 residues long. Germline V gene sequence: CDR1 MDHEN, CDR2 SYDVKM. CDR3 nucleotides: TGTGCCAGCAGTTTTGAGGTATTTCAGCCCCAGCATTTT. It specifies CASSFEVFQPQHF.

The chain combines TRBV6-5 with TRBJ1-1, with 9 positions matching TRBD1. CDR1 MNHEY and CDR2 SVGAGI come from the germline V gene. V lost 11 bases to trimming and J lost 11 bases; unmatched junction nucleotides: 12. CDR3 size: 12 residues. CDR3 residues: CAASVTGGNAFF. CDR3 coding DNA: TGTGCCGCCAGCGTGACAGGGGGAAATGCTTTCTTT.

The sample holds one count of this clone. This specimen includes other DNA sequences encoding the same CDR3. The chain has TRBV28 and TRBJ2-1; no clear D. The germline V gene encodes CDR1 MDHEN and CDR2 SYDVKM. V was cut by 5 bases and J by 6 bases, with 5 bases left in between. This CDR3 spans 11 amino acids. The CDR3 DNA reads as TGTGCCAGCAGTCTGCGCAATGAGCAGTTCTTC. Translated: CASSLRNEQFF.

The J gene is TRBJ2-2, the V gene TRBV11-1; 9 bases line up with TRBD1. CDR1 is SGHAT, CDR2 FQDESV, per germline (reference sequence). This CDR3 spans 16 amino acids. After removal of 5 bases from V and 3 bases from J, the junction contained 7 bases not matched to a gene. The DNA for the CDR3 is TGTGCCAGCAGCCTCGGACAGGGGATTTACACCGGGGAGCTGTTTTTT. This translates into CASSLGQGIYTGELFF. The full variable domain, its missing parts supplied by reference TRBV11-1 and TRBJ2-2, is EAEVAQSPRYKITEKSQAVAFWCDPISGHATLYWYRQILGQGPELLVQFQDESVVDDSQLPKDRFSAERLKGVDSTLKIQPAELGDSAMYLCASSLGQGIYTGELFFGEGSRLTVL.

In its sample, this clone was seen once. This chain connects TRBV10-1 to TRBJ1-3, with D hard to call. Trimming pared 10 bases from V and 2 bases from J, leaving 18 bases between. CDR1 is WNHNN and CDR2 is SYGVQD in the germline V gene (reference sequence). CDR3 length equals 15 residues. CDR3 residues: CATTAGKGTGNTIYF. CDR3 in DNA: TGCGCCACCACAGCGGGGAAGGGTACTGGAAACACCATATATTTT.

The chain uses TRBV2 and TRBJ2-7; 7 nucleotides line up with TRBD2. CDR1 and CDR2 from the germline V gene are SNHLY and FYNNEI. This CDR3 spans 13 amino acids. Germline trimming cut 7 bases from V and 3 bases from J; bases unmatched to any gene: 6. DNA of the CDR3: TGTGCCAGCACTCGGGAGGCTGGCTACGAGCAGTACTTC. Translating it yields CASTREAGYEQYF.

The chain employs TRBV9 and TRBJ2-3; no clear D. Germline assignment: CDR1 SGDLS and CDR2 YYNGEE. Trimming left V 0 bases short and J 4 bases short, with 3 bases between. The CDR3 has 12 amino acids. The CDR3 region is CASSVAADTQYF. The CDR3, as DNA: TGTGCCAGCAGCGTAGCGGCAGATACGCAGTATTTT.

V gene TRBV3-1 (or the pseudogene TRBV3-2) combines with J gene TRBJ2-4, with D perhaps matching TRBD1 (5 bases). V was trimmed by 0 bases and J by 1 base, leaving 10 bases between them. The CDR3 runs 16 residues. In germline, CDR1 is LGHDT, CDR2 YNNKEL (reference sequence). CDR3 DNA: TGTGCCAGCAGCCAAGACCCGAAGGGGGCCAAAAACATTCAGTACTTC. It codes for CASSQDPKGAKNIQYF.

This chain connects TRBV10-3 to TRBJ1-1; 8 bases are a match to TRBD1. CDR1 is ENHRY and CDR2 is SYGVKD in the germline V gene. The CDR3 consists of 13 residues. J was trimmed by 0 bases and V by 10 bases; bases with no gene match: 4. The CDR3 region has the DNA TGTGCCACCGGGACAGGCTTGAACACTGAAGCTTTCTTT. It specifies CATGTGLNTEAFF.

The chain is built from TRBV28 and TRBJ1-2; no firm D call. Germline lookup yields CDR1 MDHEN and CDR2 SYDVKM. The CDR3 has 15 amino acids. Between the trimmed V and J ends, which lost 2 bases and 3 bases, there was a span of 13 bases. CDR3 coding DNA: TGTGCCAGCAGTTTAACCACTCTCCAGGACTATGGCTACACCTTC. Amino acid sequence: CASSLTTLQDYGYTF.

The rearrangement uses TRBV5-6 and TRBJ1-2; the match to TRBD1 covers 7 bases. The J segment lost 4 bases and the V segment lost 4 bases, leaving 16 bases of the junction unmatched. Looked up from germline, CDR1 is SGHDT and CDR2 is YYEEEE. CDR3 length equals 17 residues. The CDR3 region is CASSPGKGAGFFYGYTF. The CDR3 DNA reads as TGTGCCAGCAGCCCCGGGAAGGGGGCAGGATTTTTCTATGGCTACACCTTC.

This rearrangement joins TRBV6-4 to TRBJ1-6; TRBD1 is a possible D gene (5 bases). V lost 6 bases to trimming and J lost 8 bases, with 5 bases between them. The CDR3 is 11 amino acids. CDR1 and CDR2 from the germline V gene are MRHNA and SNTAGT. CDR3 residues: CASRGDSPLHF. In DNA, the CDR3 is TGTGCCAGCAGAGGGGATTCACCCCTCCACTTT.

The V and J genes are TRBV7-2 and TRBJ1-1; D unresolved. The CDR3 consists of 13 residues. Trimming cost V 5 bases and J 6 bases, with 13 bases left between them. In germline, CDR1 is SGHTA, CDR2 FQGNSA. CDR3 amino acids: CASSTYQAAEAFF. The CDR3 nucleotides read TGTGCCAGCAGCACGTATCAGGCTGCTGAAGCTTTCTTT.

This CDR3 is CASSRGSTDTQYF. CDR3 nucleotide sequence: TGCGCCAGCAGCCGAGGGTCCACAGATACGCAGTATTTT. The chain links TRBV5-1 to TRBJ2-3; D perhaps matches TRBD2 (5 bases). The CDR3 spans 13 residues. Trimming cost V 4 bases and J 2 bases, with 8 bases left between them. CDR1 and CDR2 from the germline V gene are SGHRS and YFSETQ.

V is TRBV7-9 and J is TRBJ2-2; TRBD2 is a possible D gene (5 bases). V was shortened by 5 bases and J by 0 bases, with 7 bases between the two germline ends. CDR1 SEHNR and CDR2 FQNEAQ come from the germline V gene (reference sequence). CDR3 size: 14 residues. Here the CDR3 reads CASSPDSNTGELFF. In nucleotides, the CDR3 is TGTGCCAGCAGCCCGGACTCGAACACCGGGGAGCTGTTTTTT.

This clone was found a few times. The CDR3 sequence: CASSPLGQGDQPQHF. For the CDR3, the DNA is TGTGCCAGCAGTCCCCTGGGACAGGGGGATCAGCCCCAGCATTTT. V usage is TRBV6-2 or TRBV6-3 and J usage is TRBJ1-5, with 11 bases aligning to TRBD1. This CDR3 comprises 15 residues. Germline-derived CDR1 and CDR2 are MNHEY and SVGEGT. With V trimmed by 5 bases and J by 5 bases, 5 bases remained unmatched.